The 17 T cell receptor beta chains reported below all come from one sample, sequenced in a study of T cells in Graves' hyperthyroidism and ophthalmopathy. Using RNA transcripts as the source, TCR beta CDR3 regions were amplified. First-round RT-PCR with HTBI primers amplified the TCR CDR3 region. TCRdb fed the multiplex PCR reads into MiXCR, producing one record per CDR3 protein. The sample has 130,000 or so distinct CDR3 sequences; over 20% are singletons. Material: blood. The receptor source for this set is a woman between 50 and 59 years old with Graves' hyperthyroidism that later progressed to Graves' ophthalmopathy.

This clonotype was observed a few times. V and J are TRBV19 and TRBJ1-1, with TRBD1 as a possible D gene (5 bases). Between the trimmed V and J ends, which lost 6 bases and 2 bases, there was a span of 19 bases. CDR1 LNHDA and CDR2 SQIVND come from the germline V gene (reference sequence). The length of the CDR3 is 16 residues. The CDR3 coding sequence is TGTGCCAGTAGCCCTTGGGGGTCCGCGATAAACACTGAAGCTTTCTTT. Encoded protein: CASSPWGSAINTEAFF.

This chain links TRBV11-2 with TRBJ1-5; D is perhaps TRBD1 (6 bases). The V gene lost 2 bases and the J gene lost 7 bases, with 9 bases spanning the gap. The CDR3 consists of 13 residues. Germline-derived CDR1 and CDR2 are SGHAT and FQNNGV. The CDR3 spells CASSLRGGQPQHF. The DNA of the CDR3 is TGTGCCAGCAGCTTAAGGGGGGGCCAGCCCCAGCATTTT.

This clonotype was recorded at least ten times. This chain's CDR3 is CASSLPGSVTGELFF. The CDR3 DNA follows: TGTGCCAGCAGCTTGCCAGGGTCGGTCACCGGGGAGCTGTTTTTT. This chain links TRBV5-5 with TRBJ2-2; weak D call: TRBD1 (5 bases). This CDR3 has 15 amino acids. Between the trimmed V and J ends, which lost 1 base and 4 bases, there was a span of 11 bases. Germline CDR1 is SGHKS and CDR2 is YYEKEE (reference sequence).

This clonotype was picked up many times. The chain employs TRBV10-3 and TRBJ2-1; 10 bases line up with TRBD2. With 6 bases clipped from V and 6 bases from J, the junction kept 8 bases outside the gene matches. This CDR3 is 15 amino acids long. The germline V gene encodes CDR1 ENHRY and CDR2 SYGVKD. CDR3 nucleotides: TGTGCCATCAGCGAAAGCGGGAGGGCATTCAATGAGCAGTTCTTC. This sequence encodes CAISESGRAFNEQFF.

This clonotype came up many times. The CDR3 nucleotides read TGTGCCAGCAGCCCACTAGCGGGAGGGCCGGTAGAGCAGTTCTTC. This codes for CASSPLAGGPVEQFF. The chain uses TRBV7-9 and TRBJ2-1, with 13 positions matching TRBD2. Trimming took 5 bases from V and 10 from J; bases not matched to a gene: 8. Germline CDR1 is SEHNR and CDR2 is FQNEAQ (reference sequence). The CDR3 extends over 15 amino acids.

This clonotype occurred once. This sequence joins TRBV12-3 or TRBV12-4 and TRBJ1-2, with a tentative D call TRBD1 (6 bases). V was clipped by 6 bases and J by 8 bases, with 13 bases between them. CDR3 length equals 12 residues. The CDR3 region is CASSQDSMGYTF. CDR3 nucleotide sequence: TGTGCCAGCAGCCAGGACAGTATGGGCTACACCTTC.

This clonotype was counted between two and nine times. This chain uses TRBV28 with TRBJ1-6; weak D call: TRBD1 (5 bases). The CDR3 sequence is 15 residues long. Deletions cut 2 bases from V and 10 bases from J, with 15 bases between. The germline V gene has CDR1 MDHEN and CDR2 SYDVKM. The CDR3 DNA reads as TGTGCCAGCAGTTTAGGGGTCCAGGGCGGATCACCCCTCCACTTT. Encoded protein: CASSLGVQGGSPLHF.

This clonotype was found many times. The V and J genes are TRBV3-1 and TRBJ1-4; D is ambiguous. This CDR3 is built from 15 residues. Looked up from germline, CDR1 is LGHDT and CDR2 is YNNKEL (reference sequence). The germline V and J ends were trimmed by 1 base and 4 bases, with 10 bases remaining between them. The CDR3 DNA follows: TGTGCCAGCAGCCAAGTGGCGGGTTTTAATGAAAAACTGTTTTTT. Residues: CASSQVAGFNEKLFF.

Concerning this clonotype: The conserved final phenylalanine or tryptophan is absent from the CDR3, which likely points to a read error. The chain recombines TRBV20-1 with TRBJ2-1, with 7 nucleotides matching TRBD2. The V and J ends lost 5 bases and 4 bases, in that order; junction bases with no gene match: 14. This CDR3 spans 16 amino acids. CDR1 and CDR2 from the germline V gene are DFQATT and SNEGSKA (reference sequence). CDR3 nucleotides: TGCAGTGCTCCACCTAGCGGTGGAGGGCCTTACAATGAGCAGTTCCTC. Encoded protein: CSAPPSGGGPYNEQFL.

In regard to this clonotype: A read error may be the cause here, since a much bigger clone is one base away. The V and J genes are TRBV29-1 and TRBJ2-1; 8 nucleotides agree with TRBD2. The junction had 3 bases not matched to a gene; V was cut back by 3 bases and J by 2 bases. Germline-derived CDR1 and CDR2 are SQVTM and ANQGSEA. CDR3 length equals 14 residues. Here the CDR3 reads CSVERRGAYNEQFF. For the CDR3, the DNA is TGCAGCGTTGAGCGGCGGGGGGCCTACAATGAGCAGTTCTTC.

This clonotype was seen a handful of times. The rearrangement uses TRBV29-1 and TRBJ1-1, with 9 bases matching TRBD1. V was pared by 3 bases and J by 0 bases, with 5 bases of the junction left unmatched. The germline CDR1 and CDR2 sequences are SQVTM and ANQGSEA. The CDR3 loop spans 15 amino acids. The CDR3 loop reads CSVDGGQGMNTEAFF. The DNA for the CDR3 is TGCAGCGTTGACGGGGGACAGGGAATGAACACTGAAGCTTTCTTT.

This clonotype was recorded at least ten times. V gene TRBV5-1 combines with J gene TRBJ2-7; tentatively, D is TRBD1 (6 bases). Germline V CDR1 and CDR2: SGHRS, YFSETQ. There are 14 residues in the CDR3. The V end was cut by 3 bases, the J end by 5 bases, with 15 bases between. Written as DNA, the CDR3 is TGCGCCAGCAGCTCTCAAGTGGGACAACACGAGCAGTACTTC. Residues: CASSSQVGQHEQYF.

This clonotype was recorded at least ten times. The V gene is TRBV20-1, the J gene TRBJ2-5; 7 nucleotides line up with TRBD2. V lost 3 bases, J lost 4 bases, and 14 bases stayed unmatched. The germline V gene has CDR1 DFQATT and CDR2 SNEGSKA (reference sequence). This CDR3 has 16 amino acids. The CDR3 protein is CSASRGVRDARETQYF. For the CDR3, the DNA is TGCAGTGCTAGCCGGGGGGTCAGGGATGCACGAGAGACCCAGTACTTC.

The chain carries TRBV27 and TRBJ2-2, with 16 bases aligning to TRBD2. This CDR3 has 18 amino acids. The junction had 9 bases not matched to a gene; V was cut back by 6 bases and J by 5 bases. Per the germline V gene, CDR1 is MNHEY and CDR2 is SMNVEV (reference sequence). CDR3: CASSPGLAGGPRTGELFF. The CDR3 DNA sequence: TGTGCCAGCAGCCCGGGACTAGCGGGAGGGCCTCGGACCGGGGAGCTGTTTTTT.

This clonotype has ten or more counts. The rearrangement links TRBV7-9 to TRBJ2-1; D perhaps matches TRBD2 (5 bases). Trimming cost V 5 bases and J 7 bases, with 9 bases left between them. The CDR3 is made up of 12 amino acids. Per the germline V gene, CDR1 is SEHNR and CDR2 is FQNEAQ (reference sequence). This chain's CDR3 is CASSRWENEQFF. Written as DNA, the CDR3 is TGTGCCAGCAGCCGATGGGAGAATGAGCAGTTCTTC.

With respect to this clonotype: At one boundary the junction diverges from the germline segment, which might be a read error. J is TRBJ2-2 and V is TRBV7-7; TRBD2 agrees at 8 bases. In germline, CDR1 is SSHAT, CDR2 FNYEAQ (reference sequence). This CDR3 is 15 amino acids long. This chain's CDR3 is CASSHGSGRTGELFF. The CDR3 bases are TGTGCTAGCAGCCATGGGAGCGGGAGAACCGGGGAGCTGTTTTTT.

This clonotype showed up many times. The V and J genes are TRBV12-3 or TRBV12-4 and TRBJ1-2; TRBD1 matches 9 bases. V gave up 5 bases and J gave up 2 bases; unmatched junction bases: 3. This CDR3 has 14 residues. The CDR3 bases are TGTGCCAGCAGTGCCACAGGGGGCAACTATGGCTACACCTTC. The encoded protein is CASSATGGNYGYTF.